These T cell receptor beta chains were read from a single sample in a study of blood T cell repertoires in COVID-19. Generated by immunoSEQ multiplex PCR, the TCRdb table keeps only in-frame clones and is missing some. The sample yields 150,000 to 200,000 clones, approximately 86% seen once. The sequencing input was peripheral blood. The receptor source for this set is an elderly woman with acute or convalescent COVID-19. The CDR3 runs from the conserved cysteine through the conserved F or W. D genes are given only for firm matches. Rows may omit the clone size; those that give it use once, few, many or a size class.

TRBJ2-2 | NA | NA | TRBV12-5 | CASLKEGTGELFF | TGTGCTAGCCTGAAGGAGGGCACCGGGGAGCTGTTTTTT
TRBJ1-4 | TRBD1 | NA | TRBV7-2 | CASSLGTGFFNEKLFF | TGTGCCAGCAGCTTAGGGACAGGATTCTTCAATGAAAAACTGTTTTTT
TRBJ2-3 | NA | NA | TRBV5-1 | CASSLGGGDLADTQYF | TGCGCCAGCAGCTTGGGCGGAGGAGATTTAGCAGATACGCAGTATTTT
TRBJ2-5 | NA | NA | TRBV5-1 | CASSREETQYF | TGCGCCAGCAGCCGAGAAGAGACCCAGTACTTC
TRBJ1-5 | NA | NA | TRBV9 | CASSVAGGAGQPQHF | TGTGCCAGCAGCGTAGCTGGGGGCGCGGGTCAGCCCCAGCATTTT
TRBJ1-6 | TRBD1 | few | TRBV7-9 | CASSSPLRGLNSPLHF | TGTGCCAGCAGCTCCCCTCTTAGGGGGCTCAATTCACCCCTCCACTTT
TRBJ1-3 | NA | NA | TRBV19 | CAISEGLSGNTIYF | TGTGCCATCTCCGAGGGCCTCTCTGGAAACACCATATATTTT
TRBJ1-1 | NA | NA | TRBV2 | CASIVEVNTEAFF | TGTGCCAGCATCGTGGAGGTGAACACTGAAGCTTTCTTT
TRBJ2-4 | TRBD2 | NA | TRBV7-9 | CASSLGNSGRGIQYF | TGTGCCAGCAGCCTAGGGAATAGCGGGAGGGGCATTCAGTACTTC
TRBJ1-4 | NA | few | TRBV25-1 | CASSALTDSVREKLFF | TGTGCCAGCAGTGCCCTCACTGACAGCGTTCGTGAAAAACTGTTTTTT
TRBJ2-1 | NA | NA | TRBV24-1 | CATSQNPGAGTNNEQFF | TGTGCCACCAGCCAGAATCCCGGAGCGGGGACAAACAATGAGCAGTTCTTC
TRBJ2-5 | TRBD2 | NA | TRBV9 | CASSVGSSGGSQTQYF | TGTGCCAGCAGCGTAGGAAGTAGCGGGGGGTCCCAGACCCAGTACTTC
TRBJ1-2 | NA | NA | TRBV5-8 | CASSFGRVYGYTF | TGTGCCAGCAGCTTCGGCAGGGTCTATGGCTACACCTTC
TRBJ2-5 | NA | once | TRBV5-4 | CASSLEARGGETQYF | TGTGCCAGCAGCTTGGAGGCTAGAGGTGGGGAGACCCAGTACTTC
TRBJ1-3 | NA | NA | TRBV9 | CASSPLAGSGNTIYF | TGTGCCAGCAGCCCCCTAGCGGGCTCAGGAAACACCATATATTTT
TRBJ1-1 | NA | NA | TRBV2 | CASSETGTEGEAFF | TGTGCCAGCAGTGAAACCGGTACTGAGGGTGAAGCTTTCTTT
TRBJ1-2 | NA | NA | TRBV15 | CATSRDRGRGDGYTF | TGTGCCACCAGCAGAGACCGAGGCAGGGGAGATGGCTACACCTTC
TRBJ2-5 | NA | NA | TRBV7-2 | CASSSRRETQYF | TGTGCCAGCAGCTCAAGGAGAGAGACCCAGTACTTC
TRBJ1-1 | NA | NA | TRBV29-1 | CSALPGHRNTEAFF | TGCAGCGCTCTACCGGGACACAGGAACACTGAAGCTTTCTTT
TRBJ1-2 | TRBD1 | NA | TRBV18 | CASSPQTGFNYGYTF | TGTGCCAGCTCACCCCAGACAGGGTTTAACTATGGCTACACCTTC
TRBJ1-5 | NA | NA | TRBV30 | CAWSLQGNQPQHF | TGTGCCTGGAGTCTGCAGGGAAATCAGCCCCAGCATTTT
TRBJ2-7 | NA | NA | TRBV5-5 | CASSPKQRTSISYEQYF | TGTGCCAGCAGCCCCAAACAGCGGACTTCCATATCATACGAGCAGTACTTC